This T cell receptor (beta chain) was obtained from a study of T-cell memory formation after mild COVID-19. Study details: There were largely donor-specific TCR clusters.

Amplification by 5'RACE using constant-segment primers produced TCR alpha and TCR beta cDNA libraries that carried sample barcodes and UMIs. One entry per CDR3 protein results from TCRdb running MiXCR on the 5' RACE reads. Here the sample spans 350,000 to 500,000 distinct CDR3 sequences, roughly 18% being singletons. This clonotype was observed a few times. The target antigen is unknown. Trimming took 8 bases from V and 1 from J, leaving 17 bases between them. The germline V gene has CDR1 SEHNR and CDR2 FQNEAQ (reference sequence). This CDR3 is built from 15 residues. General observations from the study: CD4+ bias marked clones expanding day 15 to 37, unlike balanced contracting clones. The study detected some responding clones in pre-infection memory, suggesting cross-reactive memory joined.

This rearrangement joins TRBV7-9 to TRBJ2-5, with D perhaps TRBD1 or TRBD2 (5 bases each). The sequence was obtained from a young man who had mild COVID-19 (a few samples of this study predate the infection). Cell type and time point are not known. The specimen was PBMCs or a T cell subset sorted from them (not recorded which). This CDR3 reads CASVDSGTVQETQYF. The CDR3 DNA follows: TGTGCCAGCGTGGATTCGGGGACCGTCCAAGAGACCCAGTACTTC.